A single sample is the source of the 16 T cell receptor beta chains below, sequenced in a study of blood T cells in healthy people across ages. A sample-barcoded 5' primer and a J-beta primer mix were used in a second PCR of roughly 7 to 12 cycles. TCRdb ran MiXCR on the 5' RACE reads and lists one entry per CDR3 protein. The sample records more than 800,000 distinct CDR3 sequences, more than 25% being singletons. The sequenced material came from blood. The receptors here all came from a woman older than 75 in good health.

This clonotype was seen repeatedly, ten times or more. The rearrangement joins TRBV5-1 to TRBJ2-4; D gene ambiguous. Germline loops: CDR1 SGHRS, CDR2 YFSETQ. This CDR3 has 16 amino acids. Deletions cut 0 bases from V and 1 base from J, with 11 bases between. The CDR3 reads CASSLEVGSAKNIQYF. The DNA of the CDR3 is TGCGCCAGCAGCTTGGAGGTAGGGTCTGCCAAAAACATTCAGTACTTC.

Notes on this clonotype: The junction differs from germline at one of its ends, possibly a read error. The V and J genes are TRBV5-1 and TRBJ2-3; 7 positions agree with TRBD1. The CDR3 has 15 amino acids. Germline V gene data show CDR1 as SGHRS and CDR2 as YFSETQ. CDR3 residues: CASSLEGASTYTQYF. The CDR3 DNA is TGCGCCAGCAGCCTCGAGGGGGCTAGCACATATACGCAGTATTTT.

This clonotype was counted at least ten times. The V and J genes are TRBV2 and TRBJ1-2; 8 bases fit TRBD1. V shed 5 bases and J 2 bases; nucleotides not matched to a gene: 4. The CDR3 contains 14 residues. Looked up from germline, CDR1 is SNHLY and CDR2 is FYNNEI. CDR3 residues: CASSMTGDNYGYTF. In DNA, the CDR3 is TGTGCCAGCAGTATGACAGGGGACAACTATGGCTACACCTTC.

The sample holds many counts of this clonotype. The chain uses TRBV7-9 and TRBJ2-1, with D possibly being TRBD1 or TRBD2 (5 bases each). Germline V gene data show CDR1 as SEHNR and CDR2 as FQNEAQ (reference sequence). Trimming removed 0 bases at V and 7 bases at J, with 16 bases between. CDR3 length: 16 residues. CDR3 nucleotides: TGTGCCAGCAGCTTAGCGATGACGGGGCGCCGGAATGAGCAGTTCTTC. Protein product: CASSLAMTGRRNEQFF.

The table lists this clonotype with a few counts. The chain employs TRBV13 and TRBJ2-2; tentative D call: TRBD2 (6 bases). CDR1 PRHDT and CDR2 FYEKMQ come from the germline V gene (reference sequence). Between the trimmed V and J ends, which lost 2 bases and 7 bases, there was a span of 8 bases. CDR3 size: 13 residues. CDR3 sequence reads: CASSLYGGGELFF. The CDR3 nucleotides are TGTGCCAGCAGCTTATACGGGGGCGGGGAGCTGTTTTTT.

This clonotype has ten or more counts. J is TRBJ1-2 and V is TRBV20-1; D not resolved. Germline CDR1 DFQATT, CDR2 SNEGSKA (reference sequence). The CDR3 has 11 residues. With 3 bases removed from V and 8 bases from J, the gap between germline ends came to 10 bases. DNA for the CDR3: TGCAGTGCTAGTGCGGGTTTCGGCTACACCTTC. Encoded protein: CSASAGFGYTF.

This clonotype appeared once. CDR3 DNA: TGTGCCAGCAGCTCCTCCGGGGCTCCGACGGAGCAGTACTTC. This gives the protein CASSSSGAPTEQYF. This chain connects TRBV5-6 to TRBJ2-7; D assignment may be TRBD1 or TRBD2 (5 bases each). The CDR3 has 14 residues. V was pared by 3 bases and J by 7 bases, with 17 bases between. In germline, CDR1 is SGHDT, CDR2 YYEEEE.

About this clonotype itself: This may stem from a read error, because a much larger clone lies one nucleotide away. The chain links TRBV5-5 to TRBJ2-7; D possibly matches TRBD1 or TRBD2 (5 bases each). This CDR3 is built from 15 residues. Germline CDR1 reads SGHKS; CDR2 reads YYEKEE (reference sequence). V lost 5 bases and J lost 7, with 22 bases in between. CDR3 DNA sequence: TGTGCCAGCAGTTCCGGACACGGACTGTTAAATGAGCAGTACTTC. Translated, it gives CASSSGHGLLNEQYF.

The V gene is TRBV5-6, the J gene TRBJ2-3; TRBD2 matches 12 bases. Looked up from germline, CDR1 is SGHDT and CDR2 is YYEEEE. Unmatched junction bases numbered 8, after V lost 4 bases and J lost 2 bases. This CDR3 comprises 17 residues. CDR3 sequence reads: CASSRTSGTLVTDTQYF. DNA of the CDR3: TGTGCCAGCAGCCGGACTAGCGGGACCCTTGTCACAGATACGCAGTATTTT.

This clonotype was picked up a small number of times. The J gene is TRBJ1-2, the V gene TRBV18; no reliable D call. Germline V gene sequence: CDR1 KGHSH, CDR2 LQKENI. The V gene lost 2 bases and the J gene lost 5 bases, with 24 bases spanning the gap. CDR3 length: 18 amino acids. The CDR3 protein is CASSPSTTTPGVGYGYTF. CDR3 nucleotide sequence: TGTGCCAGCTCACCATCTACAACGACCCCCGGGGTTGGGTATGGCTACACCTTC. Full variable domain (outside the CDR3, taken from reference TRBV18 and TRBJ1-2): NAGVMQNPRHLVRRRGQEARLRCSPMKGHSHVYWYRQLPEEGLKFMVYLQKENIIDESGMPKERFSAEFPKEGPSILRIQQVVRGDSAAYFCASSPSTTTPGVGYGYTFGSGTRLTVV.

This clonotype was detected ten times or more. In DNA, the CDR3 is TGCGCCAGCAGCTGGACATCAACTAATGAAAAACTGTTTTTT. Its protein product is CASSWTSTNEKLFF. The chain joins TRBV5-1 to TRBJ1-4, with D possibly being TRBD1 (5 bases). CDR3 length: 14 residues. Germline V gives CDR1 SGHRS, CDR2 YFSETQ. V lost 3 bases and J 0 bases, leaving 6 bases between the germline ends. The full variable domain, rest sourced from reference TRBV5-1 and TRBJ1-4, is KAGVTQTPRYLIKTRGQQVTLSCSPISGHRSVSWYQQTPGQGLQFLFEYFSETQRNKGNFPGRFSGRQFSNSRSEMNVSTLELGDSALYLCASSWTSTNEKLFFGSGTQLSVL.

This chain links TRBV2 with TRBJ2-5, with D maybe TRBD2 (5 bases). Germline V CDR1 and CDR2: SNHLY, FYNNEI. Trimming removed 7 bases from V and 5 bases from J, with 14 bases in between. The CDR3 contains 13 residues. The CDR3 loop is CASMRASYETQYF. The DNA of the CDR3 is TGTGCCAGCATGAGGGCAAGTTATGAGACCCAGTACTTC. The whole variable domain, filled in from reference TRBV2 and TRBJ2-5, reads EPEVTQTPSHQVTQMGQEVILRCVPISNHLYFYWYRQILGQKVEFLVSFYNNEISEKSEIFDDQFSVERPDGSNFTLKIRSTKLEDSAMYFCASMRASYETQYFGPGTRLLVL.

V gene TRBV5-8 combines with J gene TRBJ2-1, with a weak D call TRBD2 (6 bases). V dropped 0 bases and J dropped 5 bases, with 15 bases sitting between them. Germline V gene data show CDR1 as SGHTS and CDR2 as YDEGEE. The CDR3 spans 16 residues. In DNA, the CDR3 is TGTGCCAGCAGCTTGGTGCGGCTAGCGACCAACAATGAGCAGTTCTTC. Its protein is CASSLVRLATNNEQFF.

This rearrangement joins TRBV7-2 to TRBJ2-2, with D perhaps TRBD1 (6 bases). Trimming shortened V by 7 bases and J by 0 bases, and 12 bases separated the two germline ends. Germline CDR1 is SGHTA and CDR2 is FQGNSA. The CDR3 spans 15 residues. The CDR3 here is CASKRDNANTGELFF. Here the CDR3 DNA reads TGTGCCAGCAAACGGGACAACGCGAACACCGGGGAGCTGTTTTTT. Full variable domain (missing parts from reference TRBV7-2 and TRBJ2-2): GAGVSQSPSNKVTEKGKDVELRCDPISGHTALYWYRQSLGQGLEFLIYFQGNSAPDKSGLPSDRFSAERTGGSVSTLTIQRTQQEDSAVYLCASKRDNANTGELFFGEGSRLTVL.

The chain links TRBV7-2 to TRBJ2-1, with unresolved D. The tail of the sequence fits TRBJ2-7 better, so the J call may be wrong. The CDR3 runs 17 residues. From germline, CDR1 is SGHTA and CDR2 FQGNSA. CDR3 region: CASSLGPMVTTLNEQYF. DNA of the CDR3: TGTGCCAGCAGCTTAGGGCCAATGGTCACAACCCTAAATGAGCAGTACTTC.

This clonotype was counted many times. The chain recombines TRBV7-2 with TRBJ1-6; 9 bases are a match to TRBD1. The germline V gene encodes CDR1 SGHTA and CDR2 FQGNSA. Trimming at V came to 4 bases and at J to 5 bases, leaving 0 bases not matched to a gene. The CDR3 covers 14 residues. CDR3 nucleotides: TGTGCCAGCAGCTGGACAGGGGATAATTCACCCCTCCACTTT. It is translated as CASSWTGDNSPLHF.